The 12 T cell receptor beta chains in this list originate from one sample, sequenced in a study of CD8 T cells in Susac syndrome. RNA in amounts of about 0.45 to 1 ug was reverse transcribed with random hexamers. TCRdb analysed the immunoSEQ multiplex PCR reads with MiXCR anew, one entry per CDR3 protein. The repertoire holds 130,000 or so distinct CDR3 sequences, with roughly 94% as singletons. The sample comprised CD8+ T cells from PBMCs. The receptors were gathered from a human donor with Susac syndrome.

The CDR3 bases are TGCAGCGTTGAAGAGCTGGACAGGGGTTATGGCTACACCTTC. This codes for CSVEELDRGYGYTF. The chain couples TRBV29-1 to TRBJ1-2; 9 positions agree with TRBD1. The CDR3 has 14 amino acids. V shed 0 bases, J shed 5 bases, and the junction held 4 bases outside the gene matches. Germline V CDR1 and CDR2: SQVTM, ANQGSEA.

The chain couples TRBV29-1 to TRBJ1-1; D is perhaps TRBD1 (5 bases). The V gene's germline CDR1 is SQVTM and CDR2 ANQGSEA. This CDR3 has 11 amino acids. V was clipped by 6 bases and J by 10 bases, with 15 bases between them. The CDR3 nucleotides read TGCAGCGTGACCCGCGGGGGGGGAGCTTTCTTT. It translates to CSVTRGGGAFF. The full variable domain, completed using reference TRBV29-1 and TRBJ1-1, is SAVISQKPSRDICQRGTSLTIQCQVDSQVTMMFWYRQQPGQSLTLIATANQGSEATYESGFVIDKFPISRPNLTFSTLTVSNMSPEDSSIYLCSVTRGGGAFFGQGTRLTVV.

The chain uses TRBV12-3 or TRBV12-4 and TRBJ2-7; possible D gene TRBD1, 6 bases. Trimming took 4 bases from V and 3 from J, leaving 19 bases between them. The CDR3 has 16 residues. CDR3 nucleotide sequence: TGTGCCAGCAGTTCCGTACAGGGAAAGGCACTCTACGAGCAGTACTTC. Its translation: CASSSVQGKALYEQYF.

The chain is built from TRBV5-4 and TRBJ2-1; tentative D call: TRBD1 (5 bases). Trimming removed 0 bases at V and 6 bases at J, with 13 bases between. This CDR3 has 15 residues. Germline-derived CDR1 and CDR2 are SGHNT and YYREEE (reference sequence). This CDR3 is CASSLVRDRGNEQFF. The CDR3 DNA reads TGTGCCAGCAGCTTGGTCAGGGATAGGGGCAATGAGCAGTTCTTC.

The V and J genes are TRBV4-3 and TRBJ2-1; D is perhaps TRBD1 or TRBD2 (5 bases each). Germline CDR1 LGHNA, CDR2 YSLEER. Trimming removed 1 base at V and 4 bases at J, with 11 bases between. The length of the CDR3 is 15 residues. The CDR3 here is CASSQAGTAYNEQFF. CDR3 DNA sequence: TGCGCCAGCAGCCAAGCCGGGACGGCGTACAATGAGCAGTTCTTC.

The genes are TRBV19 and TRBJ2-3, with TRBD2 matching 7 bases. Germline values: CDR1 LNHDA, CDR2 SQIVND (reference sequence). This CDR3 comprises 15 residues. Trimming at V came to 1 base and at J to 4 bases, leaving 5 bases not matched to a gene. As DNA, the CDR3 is TGTGCCAGTAGTATAGCGTCGCGGGGGTCAGATACGCAGTATTTT. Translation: CASSIASRGSDTQYF.

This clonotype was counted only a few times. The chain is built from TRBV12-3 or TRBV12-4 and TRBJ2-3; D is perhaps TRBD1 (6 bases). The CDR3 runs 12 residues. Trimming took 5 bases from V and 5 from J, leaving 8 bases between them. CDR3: CASSEGGDTQYF. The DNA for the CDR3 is TGTGCCAGCAGTGAAGGGGGAGATACGCAGTATTTT.

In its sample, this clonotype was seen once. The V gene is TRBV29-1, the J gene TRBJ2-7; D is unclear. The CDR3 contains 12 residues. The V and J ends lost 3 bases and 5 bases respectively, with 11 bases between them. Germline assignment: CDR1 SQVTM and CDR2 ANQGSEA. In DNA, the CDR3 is TGCAGCGTTGACGGTAAAGGAAACGAGCAGTACTTC. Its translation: CSVDGKGNEQYF.

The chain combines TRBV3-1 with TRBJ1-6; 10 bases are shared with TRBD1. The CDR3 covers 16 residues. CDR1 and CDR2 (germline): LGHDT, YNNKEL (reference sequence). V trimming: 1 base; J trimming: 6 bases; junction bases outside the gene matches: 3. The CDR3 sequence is CASSQGDRGLNSPLHF. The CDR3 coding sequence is TGTGCCAGCAGCCAAGGGGACAGGGGCCTTAATTCACCCCTCCACTTT. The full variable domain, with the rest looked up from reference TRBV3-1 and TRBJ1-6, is DTAVSQTPKYLVTQMGNDKSIKCEQNLGHDTMYWYKQDSKKFLKIMFSYNNKELIINETVPNRFSPKSPDKAHLNLHINSLELGDSAVYFCASSQGDRGLNSPLHFGNGTRLTVT.

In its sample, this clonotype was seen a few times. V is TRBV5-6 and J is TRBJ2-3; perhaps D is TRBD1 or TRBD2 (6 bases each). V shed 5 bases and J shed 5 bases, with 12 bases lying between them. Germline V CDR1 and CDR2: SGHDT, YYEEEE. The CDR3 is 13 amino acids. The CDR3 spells CASRSGAGDTQYF. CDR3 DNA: TGTGCCAGCAGGTCGGGGGCAGGAGATACGCAGTATTTT.

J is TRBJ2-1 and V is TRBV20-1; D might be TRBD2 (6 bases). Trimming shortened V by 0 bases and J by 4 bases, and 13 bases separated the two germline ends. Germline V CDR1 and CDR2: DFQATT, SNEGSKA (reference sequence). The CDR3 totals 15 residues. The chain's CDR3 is CSARDALLAYNEQFF. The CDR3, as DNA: TGCAGTGCTAGAGATGCTCTTCTAGCGTACAATGAGCAGTTCTTC.

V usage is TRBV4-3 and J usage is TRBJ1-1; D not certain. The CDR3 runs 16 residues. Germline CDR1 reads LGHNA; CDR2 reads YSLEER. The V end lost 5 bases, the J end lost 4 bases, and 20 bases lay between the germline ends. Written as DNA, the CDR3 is TGCGCCAGCAGCTCCCTCCGTGCCTCGGTGGGCACTGAAGCTTTCTTT. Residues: CASSSLRASVGTEAFF.